The 23 T cell receptor beta chains below all came from one sample that was sequenced in a study of CD8 T cells in ankylosing spondylitis. General study findings and limits: Ankylosing spondylitis blood appeared to be characterized by a TCR beta motif of fewer than ten highly homologous variants.

These receptors' antigens are unknown. MiXCR, applied by TCRdb to the 5' RACE reads, yields one record per CDR3 protein. The table has 800,000 to 900,000 distinct CDR3 sequences, approximately 12% seen once; the top ten hold roughly 0.51%. The sequencing sample was made of blood, either unsorted or a sorted T cell fraction (not recorded which). Source of these receptors: a male donor with ankylosing spondylitis.

The chain links TRBV10-3 to TRBJ2-2, with 9 bases matching TRBD1. The V gene's germline CDR1 is ENHRY and CDR2 SYGVKD. CDR3 length: 15 amino acids. Trimming cost V 6 bases and J 3 bases; bases outside gene matches: 5. CDR3 DNA: TGTGCCATCAGGGACAGGGGTTTGGACACCGGGGAGCTGTTTTTT. This sequence encodes CAIRDRGLDTGELFF.

This clonotype has a count of ten or more. The chain carries TRBV30 and TRBJ1-4, with D perhaps TRBD1 (6 bases). Germline CDR1 is GTSNPN and CDR2 is SVGIG (reference sequence). There are 15 residues in the CDR3. V gave up 3 bases and J gave up 10 bases, with 21 bases separating them. The CDR3 loop is CAWRPRQAGKGKLFF. CDR3 coding DNA: TGTGCCTGGAGACCCCGACAGGCCGGCAAGGGAAAACTGTTTTTT.

This clonotype has a handful of counts. The chain recombines TRBV9 with TRBJ2-5; either TRBD1 or TRBD2 may fit D (5 bases each). V was cut by 2 bases and J by 6 bases, with 14 bases left in between. The CDR3 has 14 residues. Germline values: CDR1 SGDLS, CDR2 YYNGEE. In DNA form, the CDR3 reads TGTGCCAGCAGCGTTGGGGGAATGGATCAGACCCAGTACTTC. It specifies CASSVGGMDQTQYF.

This clonotype occurred many times. The chain recombines TRBV28 with TRBJ2-7; 8 positions match TRBD2. V shed 4 bases and J 0 bases; nucleotides not matched to a gene: 14. The CDR3 is 18 amino acids. From germline, CDR1 is MDHEN and CDR2 SYDVKM. The CDR3 DNA sequence: TGTGCCAGCAGTTCCCCCTGGGGTAGCGGGACCTTCTCCTACGAGCAGTACTTC. Its protein is CASSSPWGSGTFSYEQYF.

This clonotype was observed a handful of times. The V call is TRBV20-1, the J call TRBJ2-4; TRBD1 matches at 9 bases. V was clipped by 7 bases and J by 0 bases; unmatched bases: 7. This CDR3 contains 15 residues. Germline values: CDR1 DFQATT, CDR2 SNEGSKA (reference sequence). CDR3 sequence (DNA): TGCAGTGAATCTCCGGGACAGGGAGCCAAAAACATTCAGTACTTC. As protein: CSESPGQGAKNIQYF.

This clonotype was detected only a few times. The J gene is TRBJ1-1, the V gene TRBV7-9; a weak D match, TRBD1 (5 bases). This CDR3 contains 15 residues. Trimming stripped 2 bases from V and 3 bases from J, with 13 bases between. The germline CDR1 and CDR2 sequences are SEHNR and FQNEAQ (reference sequence). The CDR3 DNA is TGTGCCAGCAGCTTAACAGGTCGGGGTCACACTGAAGCTTTCTTT. Translated, it gives CASSLTGRGHTEAFF.

This clonotype turned up a few times. The chain recombines TRBV20-1 with TRBJ2-3; a possible D gene is TRBD2 (6 bases). This CDR3 region has 13 residues. CDR1 and CDR2 (germline): DFQATT, SNEGSKA (reference sequence). The CDR3 region is CRPGGSFTDTQYF. CDR3 in DNA: TGCAGGCCTGGGGGGTCCTTCACAGATACGCAGTATTTT.

The chain joins TRBV6-2 or TRBV6-3 to TRBJ2-5; TRBD1 agrees at 7 bases. J lost 2 bases, V lost 6 bases, and 12 bases had no gene match. The CDR3 is 16 residues long. Germline lookup yields CDR1 MNHEY and CDR2 SVGEGT. The DNA of the CDR3 is TGTGCCAGCAGACCCCCGTCCGGGACAGCTCAAGAGACCCAGTACTTC. Translation: CASRPPSGTAQETQYF.

This clonotype was seen only a few times. V is TRBV10-3 and J is TRBJ2-2, with unresolved D. The CDR3 length is 16 residues. Trimming pared 6 bases from V and 0 bases from J, leaving 14 bases between. Germline V lookup: CDR1 ENHRY, CDR2 SYGVKD. CDR3 in DNA: TGTGCCATCAGCACGCCTCGCGGCGCGAACACCGGGGAGCTGTTTTTT. Its protein is CAISTPRGANTGELFF.

This clonotype was recorded many times. The V gene is TRBV25-1, the J gene TRBJ1-4; D gene ambiguous. The V gene lost 0 bases and the J gene lost 5 bases, with 7 bases spanning the gap. CDR1 and CDR2 from the germline V gene are MGHDK and SYGVNS. The CDR3 length is 14 residues. In DNA form, the CDR3 reads TGTGCCAGCAGTGAATATCGGCAGAATGAAAAACTGTTTTTT. Encoded protein: CASSEYRQNEKLFF.

This clonotype came up a few times. The genes are TRBV20-1 and TRBJ1-2, with D uncertain. The CDR3 sequence is 13 residues long. Trimming removed 5 bases at V and 7 bases at J, with 17 bases between. Germline CDR1 is DFQATT and CDR2 is SNEGSKA (reference sequence). This CDR3 reads CSALLAAGSGYTF. The CDR3 bases are TGCAGTGCTCTTTTAGCCGCGGGAAGTGGCTACACCTTC.

The gene calls are TRBV18 and TRBJ2-7; D not resolved. CDR3 length: 13 residues. The germline V and J ends were trimmed by 3 bases and 3 bases, with 9 bases remaining between them. Germline CDR1 and CDR2: KGHSH and LQKENI. CDR3 residues: CASSPVSFYEQYF. In nucleotides, the CDR3 is TGTGCCAGCTCACCGGTAAGCTTCTACGAGCAGTACTTC.

This clonotype has only a few counts. This sequence joins TRBV28 and TRBJ1-1, with D perhaps TRBD1 (6 bases). CDR3 length equals 15 residues. V was pared by 4 bases and J by 2 bases, with 14 bases between. CDR1 is MDHEN, CDR2 SYDVKM, per germline. In DNA, the CDR3 is TGTGCCAGCAGTTCCTTCTCAGGGGCTAACACTGAAGCTTTCTTT. Protein: CASSSFSGANTEAFF. Combining the CDR3 with reference TRBV28 and TRBJ1-1 gives the whole variable domain DVKVTQSSRYLVKRTGEKVFLECVQDMDHENMFWYRQDPGLGLRLIYFSYDVKMKEKGDIPEGYSVSREKKERFSLILESASTNQTSMYLCASSSFSGANTEAFFGQGTRLTVV.

The chain combines TRBV20-1 with TRBJ2-5; TRBD1 agrees at 8 bases. In germline, CDR1 is DFQATT, CDR2 SNEGSKA (reference sequence). The V and J ends lost 0 bases and 5 bases, in that order; junction bases with no gene match: 8. The CDR3 length is 15 residues. As DNA, the CDR3 is TGCAGTGCTAGAGATCGAAGGACAGGGATGGAGACCCAGTACTTC. Translated, it gives CSARDRRTGMETQYF.

The CDR3 DNA is TGTGCCAGCAGTGACGGAGGGTTGTGGTCCTACGAGCAGTACTTC. Protein: CASSDGGLWSYEQYF. The V gene is TRBV25-1, the J gene TRBJ2-7; D might be TRBD2 (6 bases). V was trimmed by 3 bases and J by 1 base, leaving 13 bases between them. In germline, CDR1 is MGHDK, CDR2 SYGVNS. CDR3 length equals 15 residues.

This clonotype showed up just a few times. The chain's CDR3 is CASSLLAVDEQFF. The CDR3 nucleotides read TGTGCCAGCAGTCTATTAGCGGTAGATGAGCAGTTCTTC. The V call is TRBV7-3, the J call TRBJ2-1, with D perhaps TRBD2 (6 bases). From germline, CDR1 is SGHTA and CDR2 FQGTGA. Between the trimmed V and J ends, which lost 6 bases and 8 bases, there was a span of 14 bases. CDR3 length: 13 residues.

The rearrangement joins TRBV9 to TRBJ2-3; 9 bases are a match to TRBD2. The CDR3 has 16 amino acids. V dropped 0 bases and J dropped 8; count of bases not matched to a gene: 10. Germline lookup yields CDR1 SGDLS and CDR2 YYNGEE. In DNA, the CDR3 is TGTGCCAGCAGCGTAGGATCGCGGGGGGGCCGCCTTACGCAGTATTTT. This codes for CASSVGSRGGRLTQYF.

There are a few counts of this clonotype. V usage is TRBV27 and J usage is TRBJ2-7; perhaps TRBD1 as D (5 bases). Looked up from germline, CDR1 is MNHEY and CDR2 is SMNVEV (reference sequence). The CDR3 loop spans 13 amino acids. V lost 10 bases and J lost 1, with 14 bases in between. This chain's CDR3 is CATAQRGSYEQYF. CDR3 DNA sequence: TGTGCCACCGCCCAAAGGGGATCCTACGAGCAGTACTTC.

This clonotype turned up a few times. CDR3 coding DNA: TGCAGTGCTAGAGACGACAGAATCTATGGCTACACCTTC. Residues: CSARDDRIYGYTF. J is TRBJ1-2 and V is TRBV20-1; D may be TRBD1 (5 bases). V lost 0 bases and J lost 4, with 9 bases in between. Germline CDR1 and CDR2: DFQATT and SNEGSKA (reference sequence). The CDR3 is 13 residues long.

This clonotype was seen repeatedly, ten times or more. The rearrangement joins TRBV7-2 to TRBJ2-1; D unresolved. Deletions cut 3 bases from V and 3 bases from J, with 12 bases between. From germline, CDR1 is SGHTA and CDR2 FQGNSA. The CDR3 totals 15 residues. The CDR3 reads CASSLDSHGYNEQFF. CDR3 nucleotide sequence: TGTGCCAGCAGCTTGGATAGCCACGGCTACAATGAGCAGTTCTTC.

This clonotype was found many times. The CDR3 DNA reads as TGCGCCAGCAGCCAACTAGCGCCCTACAATGAGCAGTTCTTC. Its translation: CASSQLAPYNEQFF. The V and J genes are TRBV4-3 and TRBJ2-1, with TRBD2 as a possible D gene (6 bases). The V end lost 2 bases, the J end lost 2 bases, and 7 bases lay between the germline ends. Per germline, CDR1 LGHNA and CDR2 YSLEER. The CDR3 contains 14 residues.

This chain uses TRBV7-6 with TRBJ2-7; 9 nucleotides align to TRBD2. The V segment lost 3 bases and the J segment 1 base; nucleotides outside the gene matches: 4. Germline-derived CDR1 and CDR2 are SGHVS and FNYEAQ. The CDR3 runs 15 residues. Written as DNA, the CDR3 is TGTGCCAGCAGCTTGCTAGCGGGAACTTCCTACGAGCAGTACTTC. This codes for CASSLLAGTSYEQYF.

This clonotype came up a few times. V gene TRBV20-1 combines with J gene TRBJ1-3, with D possibly being TRBD1 (5 bases). Germline CDR1 is DFQATT and CDR2 is SNEGSKA (reference sequence). Between the trimmed V and J ends, which lost 0 bases and 0 bases, there was a span of 12 bases. This CDR3 is built from 16 residues. The CDR3 here is CSARDGTGASGNTIYF. The CDR3 DNA sequence: TGCAGTGCTAGAGATGGAACAGGAGCCTCTGGAAACACCATATATTTT.